This TCR beta chain was retrieved from a study of cytomegalovirus exposure and HLA in healthy donors. The study, taken as a whole, reports: Specificity for CMV antigens was confirmed in vitro for a few of the CMV-associated chains. In a later analysis, several top co-occurrence clusters appeared linked to parvovirus B19, influenza, CMV and Epstein-Barr virus.

Both 60 Vbeta primers and 13 Jbeta primers went into the PCR. Generated by immunoSEQ multiplex PCR, the TCRdb table keeps only in-frame clones and is missing some. The table records under 200,000 clones, about two thirds of them present only once. Comments on this clone: What it recognizes is unknown.

Germline V CDR1 and CDR2: SGHKS, YYEKEE (reference sequence). The CDR3 spans 15 residues. V dropped 6 bases and J dropped 2; count of bases not matched to a gene: 10. The sample taken for sequencing was PBMCs. The chain carries TRBV5-5 and TRBJ2-5; 7 nucleotides agree with TRBD2. This TCR was sampled from a woman in her twenties or thirties in good health and CMV-seronegative. The CDR3 spells CASKLSGGGQETQYF. The CDR3 nucleotides read TGTGCCAGCAAACTGTCGGGGGGAGGGCAAGAGACCCAGTACTTC.